This T cell receptor beta chain was sequenced for a study of neurological immune-mediated disorders. TCRdb re-called the 5' RACE reads through MiXCR, storing one row per CDR3 protein. The repertoire includes under 85,000 distinct CDR3 sequences, 10% of them detected once, and 1.8% sits in the top ten. Trimming stripped 2 bases from V and 5 bases from J, with 15 bases between. The germline gives CDR1 SGHDT, CDR2 YYEEEE. The CDR3 loop spans 15 amino acids. This clonotype came up many times. Sequencing was done on a sample of PBMCs. The chain combines TRBV5-6 with TRBJ2-3; D is unclear. This receptor was obtained from a man in his forties in good health. The CDR3 protein is CASSFGSPSGDTQYF. The CDR3 DNA follows: TGTGCCAGCAGCTTCGGGTCGCCATCCGGAGATACGCAGTATTTT.